Listed below are T cell receptor beta chains from one sample, sequenced in a study of cytomegalovirus exposure and HLA in healthy donors. Here immunoSEQ multiplex PCR was the method, and the copy in TCRdb shows in-frame clones only, minus some. The sample lists 250,000 or so clones, about 80% occurring once. The specimen was PBMCs. These receptors were taken from a woman aged 55-69 years in good health and CMV-seropositive. The CDR3 runs from the conserved cysteine through the conserved F or W. Fields, in order: D gene, J gene, clone size, V gene, CDR3 protein, CDR3 DNA. A D gene is named only where the DNA matches it firmly. Clone size is given for some rows only: seen once, a few or many times, or a class if the clone is expanded.

D: NA
J: TRBJ1-2
size: NA
V: TRBV27
CDR3: CASSFSGGSGYTF
DNA: TGTGCCAGCAGTTTTAGCGGCGGGAGTGGCTACACCTTC

D: TRBD2
J: TRBJ2-7
size: NA
V: TRBV6-5
CDR3: CASSESSGRYEQYF
DNA: TGTGCCAGCAGTGAAAGTAGCGGGAGGTACGAGCAGTACTTC

D: TRBD1
J: TRBJ1-2
size: few
V: TRBV5-1
CDR3: CASSKGQIYGYTF
DNA: TGCGCCAGCAGCAAGGGACAGATCTATGGCTACACCTTC

D: TRBD1
J: TRBJ1-3
size: NA
V: TRBV7-3
CDR3: CASSPQGANTIYF
DNA: TGTGCCAGCAGCCCACAGGGGGCGAACACCATATATTTT

D: TRBD2
J: TRBJ2-2
size: NA
V: TRBV25-1
CDR3: CASRGGGNTGELFF
DNA: TGTGCCTCAAGGGGCGGGGGAAACACCGGGGAGCTGTTTTTT

D: NA
J: TRBJ2-3
size: once
V: TRBV6-1
CDR3: CASTRLVHRTDTQYF
DNA: TGTGCCAGCACCAGACTAGTTCACCGCACAGATACGCAGTATTTT

D: TRBD1
J: TRBJ2-7
size: NA
V: TRBV6-5
CDR3: CASNTGGEQYF
DNA: TGTGCCAGCAATACAGGGGGCGAGCAGTACTTC

D: NA
J: TRBJ2-1
size: NA
V: TRBV6-1
CDR3: CASTVGGIYNEQFF
DNA: TGTGCCAGCACGGTGGGAGGAATCTACAATGAGCAGTTCTTC

D: TRBD1
J: TRBJ1-4
size: NA
V: TRBV18
CDR3: CASSLPDRPPEKLFF
DNA: TGTGCCAGCTCACTTCCGGACAGGCCGCCGGAAAAACTGTTTTTT

D: NA
J: TRBJ1-2
size: NA
V: TRBV2
CDR3: CAQQGQSNYGYTF
DNA: TGTGCCCAGCAGGGGCAGTCTAACTATGGCTACACCTTC

D: NA
J: TRBJ1-1
size: NA
V: TRBV13
CDR3: CASSLAMNTEAFF
DNA: TGTGCCAGCAGCTTAGCTATGAACACTGAAGCTTTCTTT

D: TRBD2
J: TRBJ2-2
size: few
V: TRBV5-6
CDR3: CASSTPGLVGPGELFF
DNA: TGTGCCAGCAGCACCCCGGGACTAGTCGGGCCCGGGGAGCTGTTTTTT

D: TRBD1
J: TRBJ2-7
size: NA
V: TRBV28
CDR3: CASRTGTASYEQYF
DNA: TGTGCCAGCAGGACTGGGACAGCCTCCTACGAGCAGTACTTC

D: NA
J: TRBJ2-3
size: NA
V: TRBV7-9
CDR3: CASSLFGARGGDTQYF
DNA: TGTGCCAGCAGCTTATTCGGGGCCAGGGGTGGAGATACGCAGTATTTT

D: NA
J: TRBJ1-3
size: few
V: TRBV5-5
CDR3: CASSFLQGSGNTIYF
DNA: TGTGCCAGCAGCTTCCTACAGGGCTCTGGAAACACCATATATTTT

D: TRBD1
J: TRBJ2-7
size: NA
V: TRBV18
CDR3: CASSLDRGRFFEQYF
DNA: TGTGCCAGCTCACTAGACAGGGGGCGCTTTTTCGAGCAGTACTTC

D: NA
J: TRBJ1-6
size: once
V: TRBV6-7
CDR3: CASFHRANSSPLHF
DNA: TGTGCCAGCTTTCACAGGGCAAATAGTTCACCCCTCCACTTT

D: TRBD1
J: TRBJ1-2
size: few
V: TRBV6-1
CDR3: CASSEGTGQNRYGYTF
DNA: TGTGCCAGCAGTGAGGGGACAGGACAAAACCGCTATGGCTACACCTTC

D: TRBD1
J: TRBJ2-7
size: NA
V: TRBV11-2
CDR3: CASSSGQGQNFDEQYF
DNA: TGTGCCAGCAGCTCGGGCCAGGGACAGAACTTTGACGAGCAGTACTTC

D: NA
J: TRBJ2-3
size: once
V: TRBV6-5
CDR3: CASSPMRGGTDTQYF
DNA: TGTGCCAGCAGCCCCATGCGGGGTGGGACAGATACGCAGTATTTT

D: NA
J: TRBJ2-2
size: NA
V: TRBV12-5
CDR3: CASGLMRGELFF
DNA: TGTGCTAGTGGTTTAATGAGAGGGGAGCTGTTTTTT

D: NA
J: TRBJ2-2
size: NA
V: TRBV6-4
CDR3: CASSLRGGGELFF
DNA: TGTGCCAGCAGCCTCCGAGGTGGCGGGGAGCTGTTTTTT

D: TRBD1
J: TRBJ2-3
size: NA
V: TRBV29-1
CDR3: CSVEDPDRSGDTQYF
DNA: TGCAGCGTTGAAGACCCGGACAGGTCGGGGGATACGCAGTATTTT

D: TRBD2
J: TRBJ2-1
size: NA
V: TRBV29-1
CDR3: CSVVGLELYNEQFF
DNA: TGCAGCGTAGTGGGACTAGAGTTATACAATGAGCAGTTCTTC

D: TRBD2
J: TRBJ2-2
size: NA
V: TRBV5-1
CDR3: CASSLEVAGDTGELFF
DNA: TGCGCCAGCAGCTTGGAAGTAGCGGGAGACACCGGGGAGCTGTTTTTT

D: NA
J: TRBJ2-2
size: NA
V: TRBV13
CDR3: CASSQIGLQGPGELFF
DNA: TGTGCCAGCAGCCAAATAGGCCTCCAGGGTCCCGGGGAGCTGTTTTTT

D: NA
J: TRBJ1-3
size: few
V: TRBV5-1
CDR3: CASSPGISGNTIYF
DNA: TGCGCCAGCAGCCCCGGTATTTCTGGAAACACCATATATTTT

D: TRBD1
J: TRBJ2-3
size: NA
V: TRBV5-1
CDR3: CASSLRQGSTDTQYF
DNA: TGCGCCAGCAGCTTACGACAGGGAAGTACAGATACGCAGTATTTT

D: TRBD1
J: TRBJ2-5
size: once
V: TRBV5-1
CDR3: CASSQDRGRETQYF
DNA: TGCGCCAGCAGCCAAGACAGGGGGCGAGAGACCCAGTACTTC

D: TRBD2
J: TRBJ2-1
size: NA
V: TRBV7-9
CDR3: CASRTSGTEQFF
DNA: TGTGCCAGCAGGACTAGCGGGACTGAGCAGTTCTTC

D: TRBD2
J: TRBJ2-5
size: NA
V: TRBV19
CDR3: CASSSIAGEETQYF
DNA: TGTGCCAGTAGTTCCATAGCGGGAGAGGAGACCCAGTACTTC

D: TRBD1
J: TRBJ2-7
size: NA
V: TRBV28
CDR3: CASSLGGTGGSYEQYF
DNA: TGTGCCAGCAGTCTCGGCGGGACAGGGGGCTCCTACGAGCAGTACTTC

D: NA
J: TRBJ1-1
size: NA
V: TRBV6-1
CDR3: CASSELGPGAFF
DNA: TGTGCCAGCAGTGAATTGGGGCCCGGAGCTTTCTTT

D: NA
J: TRBJ2-7
size: once
V: TRBV7-9
CDR3: CASSPYEAVSYEQYF
DNA: TGTGCCAGCAGCCCCTACGAAGCGGTCTCCTACGAGCAGTACTTC

D: TRBD2
J: TRBJ2-5
size: NA
V: TRBV29-1
CDR3: CSVVASGGLKTQYF
DNA: TGCAGCGTTGTCGCGTCGGGAGGTCTAAAGACCCAGTACTTC

D: NA
J: TRBJ2-1
size: NA
V: TRBV19
CDR3: CASSIGRARSYNEQFF
DNA: TGTGCCAGTAGTATCGGGCGGGCCCGCTCCTACAATGAGCAGTTCTTC

D: NA
J: TRBJ1-4
size: NA
V: TRBV18
CDR3: CASSPLFSGVATNEKLFF
DNA: TGTGCCAGCTCACCACTCTTTTCGGGGGTTGCAACTAATGAAAAACTGTTTTTT

D: NA
J: TRBJ1-1
size: NA
V: TRBV11-2
CDR3: CASSFNMNTEAFF
DNA: TGTGCCAGCAGCTTCAACATGAACACTGAAGCTTTCTTT

D: TRBD1
J: TRBJ2-2
size: NA
V: TRBV25-1
CDR3: CASRGQANTGELFF
DNA: TGTGCCAGCAGGGGACAGGCGAACACCGGGGAGCTGTTTTTT

D: TRBD2
J: TRBJ2-7
size: NA
V: TRBV10-3
CDR3: CATGGSGAYEQYF
DNA: TGTGCCACCGGGGGTAGCGGGGCCTACGAGCAGTACTTC

D: NA
J: TRBJ2-7
size: NA
V: TRBV28
CDR3: CASGPSGYAYEQYF
DNA: TGTGCCAGCGGCCCCAGCGGGTATGCCTACGAGCAGTACTTC

D: NA
J: TRBJ1-2
size: NA
V: TRBV27
CDR3: CASPLPEGDGYTF
DNA: TGTGCCAGCCCTTTACCGGAGGGTGACGGCTACACCTTC

D: NA
J: TRBJ2-3
size: NA
V: TRBV5-1
CDR3: CASSLVPPADTQYF
DNA: TGCGCCAGCAGCTTGGTACCTCCGGCAGATACGCAGTATTTT

D: NA
J: TRBJ2-7
size: NA
V: TRBV10-3
CDR3: CAISVLRGEQYF
DNA: TGTGCCATCAGTGTACTAAGGGGCGAGCAGTACTTC

D: NA
J: TRBJ1-1
size: NA
V: TRBV21-1
CDR3: CASSNRTHWEGLRENTEAFF
DNA: TGTGCCAGCAGCAATCGTACCCACTGGGAGGGGCTTAGAGAGAACACTGAAGCTTTCTTT

D: TRBD1
J: TRBJ2-1
size: once
V: TRBV6-1
CDR3: CASSEGTGRMEEQFF
DNA: TGTGCCAGCAGTGAAGGGACAGGGAGAATGGAGGAGCAGTTCTTC

D: TRBD1
J: TRBJ1-1
size: NA
V: TRBV2
CDR3: CASTIGDRGYTEAFF
DNA: TGTGCCAGCACTATAGGGGACAGGGGGTACACTGAAGCTTTCTTT

D: NA
J: TRBJ2-7
size: NA
V: TRBV2
CDR3: CASSQGSSSYEQYF
DNA: TGTGCCAGCAGTCAGGGATCCAGCTCCTACGAGCAGTACTTC

D: TRBD1
J: TRBJ2-7
size: NA
V: TRBV6-5
CDR3: CASRGRDREHEQYF
DNA: TGTGCCAGCAGAGGCCGGGACAGGGAACACGAGCAGTACTTC

D: NA
J: TRBJ2-5
size: NA
V: TRBV2
CDR3: CASSVQVYQETQYF
DNA: TGTGCCAGCAGTGTCCAGGTGTACCAAGAGACCCAGTACTTC

D: NA
J: TRBJ2-6
size: NA
V: TRBV19
CDR3: CASSGRVGGANVLTF
DNA: TGTGCCAGTAGTGGCAGGGTTGGAGGGGCCAACGTCCTGACTTTC

D: TRBD2
J: TRBJ2-3
size: NA
V: TRBV7-9
CDR3: CASSPGTIAQYF
DNA: TGTGCCAGCAGTCCTGGGACTATTGCGCAGTATTTT

D: TRBD1
J: TRBJ1-2
size: NA
V: TRBV27
CDR3: CASSSLGRQGGGYTF
DNA: TGTGCCAGCAGTTCGTTGGGGAGACAGGGCGGTGGCTACACCTTC

D: NA
J: TRBJ2-7
size: NA
V: TRBV29-1
CDR3: CSVESGHLSYEQYF
DNA: TGCAGCGTTGAGTCAGGACATCTCTCCTACGAGCAGTACTTC

D: TRBD1
J: TRBJ1-5
size: NA
V: TRBV27
CDR3: CASSYAGGWVGNQPQHF
DNA: TGTGCCAGCAGTTACGCAGGGGGCTGGGTGGGCAATCAGCCCCAGCATTTT

D: TRBD1
J: TRBJ1-4
size: NA
V: TRBV4-1
CDR3: CASSQDRTGTNEKLFF
DNA: TGCGCCAGCAGCCAAGATCGGACAGGGACTAATGAAAAACTGTTTTTT

D: TRBD2
J: TRBJ2-1
size: NA
V: TRBV9
CDR3: CASSSPPGTSANFYNEQFF
DNA: TGTGCCAGCAGCTCCCCCCCTGGGACTAGCGCTAATTTCTACAATGAGCAGTTCTTC